These 8 T cell receptor beta chains were sequenced from one sample in a study of T-cell reconstitution after alpha-beta-depleted transplantation in children. Unique molecular identifiers featured in how the TCRbeta library was prepared. MiXCR, run by TCRdb on the PCR reads, gives a single entry per CDR3 protein. The top ten hold around 2.3% of the sample, which has 500,000 to 600,000 distinct CDR3 sequences, around a third seen once. The material sequenced was PBMCs from the stem cell graft donor, taken from the stem cell graft. The receptors originated from a human donor who donated a stem cell graft to a child with aplastic anemia.

This clonotype has a handful of counts. The CDR3 region has the DNA TGTGCCAGCAGCTCCCCTGGCGGCGGGGTTAGCACAGATACGCAGTATTTT. Residues: CASSSPGGGVSTDTQYF. The V gene is TRBV7-3, the J gene TRBJ2-3; possible D gene TRBD2, 6 bases. Trimming removed 4 bases at V and 0 bases at J, with 17 bases between. The germline V gene encodes CDR1 SGHTA and CDR2 FQGTGA. The length of the CDR3 is 17 residues.

The rearrangement links TRBV6-6 to TRBJ1-2; D remains unclear. The CDR3 runs 13 residues. V gave up 3 bases and J gave up 4 bases, with 9 bases separating them. CDR1 is MNHNY, CDR2 SVGAGI, per germline (reference sequence). CDR3 in amino acids: CASSYVESYGYTF. The CDR3 DNA reads as TGTGCCAGCAGTTATGTGGAGTCCTATGGCTACACCTTC.

The V gene is TRBV5-1, the J gene TRBJ1-4; 9 bases agree with TRBD1. After removal of 3 bases from V and 8 bases from J, the junction contained 8 bases not matched to a gene. CDR3 length: 15 residues. CDR1 and CDR2 (germline): SGHRS, YFSETQ. CDR3 sequence (DNA): TGCGCCAGCAGCTCACAGGGGGCGCGGGGGGAAAAACTGTTTTTT. Its translation is CASSSQGARGEKLFF.

V usage is TRBV5-1 and J usage is TRBJ2-3; D uncertain. There are 16 residues in the CDR3. Trimming shortened V by 4 bases and J by 0 bases, and 15 bases separated the two germline ends. Germline V gene sequence: CDR1 SGHRS, CDR2 YFSETQ. CDR3 nucleotide sequence: TGCGCCAGCAGCCTGGACGGTACCACTAGCACAGATACGCAGTATTTT. It codes for CASSLDGTTSTDTQYF.

The sample holds a few counts of this clonotype. This sequence joins TRBV7-9 and TRBJ1-2; possibly TRBD1 for D (6 bases). Trimming took off 5 bases at V and 4 bases at J, with 11 bases between the two ends. CDR3 size: 13 residues. The germline V gene encodes CDR1 SEHNR and CDR2 FQNEAQ (reference sequence). The CDR3 bases are TGTGCCAGCAGCCCACAGGGTACCTATGGCTACACCTTC. This translates into CASSPQGTYGYTF.

The rearrangement uses TRBV20-1 and TRBJ2-5; D is uncertain. This CDR3 comprises 13 residues. The germline V gene has CDR1 DFQATT and CDR2 SNEGSKA (reference sequence). The V end lost 1 base, the J end lost 5 bases, and 11 bases lay between the germline ends. CDR3 coding DNA: TGCAGTGCTAGAGCGTCAGGTCGGGAGACCCAGTACTTC. Translation: CSARASGRETQYF.

This clonotype was observed a single time. The chain is built from TRBV7-8 and TRBJ2-3; D gene ambiguous. The CDR3 length is 15 residues. Per the germline V gene, CDR1 is SGHVS and CDR2 is FQNEAQ. The ends were cut back, 0 bases at V and 2 bases at J, with 9 bases in the middle. Here the CDR3 DNA reads TGTGCCAGCAGCTTAGCGTTAGGCACCACAGATACGCAGTATTTT. Translated, it gives CASSLALGTTDTQYF. The variable domain in full, completed from reference TRBV7-8 and TRBJ2-3, reads GAGVSQSPRYKVAKRGQDVALRCDPISGHVSLFWYQQALGQGPEFLTYFQNEAQLDKSGLPSDRFFAERPEGSVSTLKIQRTQQEDSAVYLCASSLALGTTDTQYFGPGTRLTVL.

This clonotype has only a few counts. This chain links TRBV29-1 with TRBJ2-1; the match to TRBD1 covers 8 bases. Germline lookup yields CDR1 SQVTM and CDR2 ANQGSEA. J gave up 6 bases and V 6 bases, and 10 bases lay outside the gene matches. This CDR3 contains 14 residues. For the CDR3, the DNA is TGCAGCGTCAACCAGGGGGCCAAGCCCAATGAGCAGTTCTTC. As protein: CSVNQGAKPNEQFF.